The rows below give T cell receptor beta chains drawn from one sample of a study of blood T cell repertoires in COVID-19. TCRdb's table, derived via immunoSEQ multiplex PCR, lists solely in-frame clones and lacks some. This sample carries about 310,000 clones, around 87% of them seen once, and the ten largest clones take 7.8%. What was sequenced was peripheral blood. The source of these receptors is a woman aged 45-60 years who had recovered from COVID-19. CDR3s include the opening cysteine and the closing phenylalanine or tryptophan. A D gene is named only where the DNA matches it firmly. A clone size is listed for some rows: how often the clone was seen (once, few, many), or a class if it is expanded.

D gene	V gene	J gene	clone size	CDR3 protein	CDR3 DNA
TRBD2	TRBV7-7	TRBJ2-5	.	CASSFTSGVQETQYF	TGTGCTAGCAGCTTTACTAGCGGGGTTCAAGAGACCCAGTACTTC
.	TRBV9	TRBJ2-7	once	CASSTAGSHVDEQYF	TGTGCCAGCAGCACCGCGGGTTCCCACGTGGACGAGCAGTACTTC
.	TRBV3-1/TRBV3-2	TRBJ1-6	.	CASSQPGHLGGTNSPLYF	TGTGCCAGCAGCCAGCCCGGGCACCTCGGGGGTACTAATTCACCCCTCTACTTT
TRBD1	TRBV19	TRBJ2-7	.	CASSIAFWGTDTYEQYF	TGTGCCAGTAGTATAGCGTTTTGGGGGACAGATACCTACGAGCAGTACTTC
TRBD1	TRBV28	TRBJ1-1	once	CASSRSSGTGATEAFF	TGTGCCAGCAGCCGTTCTTCCGGGACAGGGGCAACTGAAGCTTTCTTT
.	TRBV10-3	TRBJ2-1	.	CAISESHGDTEQFF	TGTGCCATCAGTGAGTCCCACGGGGACACTGAGCAGTTCTTC
.	TRBV5-1	TRBJ1-1	.	CASRYDSGHRNTEAFF	TGCGCCAGCAGGTATGACTCGGGACACAGGAACACTGAAGCTTTCTTT
TRBD1	TRBV24-1	TRBJ2-1	.	CATSDADRKDEQFF	TGTGCCACCAGTGACGCGGACAGGAAAGATGAGCAGTTCTTC
TRBD2	TRBV5-1	TRBJ2-3	.	CASSQIAGGFSTDTQYF	TGCGCCAGCAGCCAGATAGCGGGAGGATTTAGCACAGATACGCAGTATTTT
TRBD1	TRBV5-6	TRBJ1-6	.	CASSLVSGGSPLHF	TGTGCCAGCAGCTTGGTTTCAGGGGGTTCACCCCTCCACTTT
TRBD1	TRBV2	TRBJ2-2	.	CASSVRQGRTGELFF	TGTGCCAGCAGTGTCCGACAGGGCCGAACCGGGGAGCTGTTTTTT
TRBD1	TRBV30	TRBJ1-1	few	CAWTPDRGETEAFF	TGTGCCTGGACCCCGGACAGGGGGGAGACTGAAGCTTTCTTT
.	TRBV9	TRBJ1-1	once	CASSIGTMNTEAFF	TGTGCCAGCAGCATCGGGACAATGAACACTGAAGCTTTCTTT
.	TRBV28	TRBJ2-4	.	CASSERHLAKNIQYF	TGTGCCAGCAGTGAGAGGCACCTAGCCAAAAACATTCAGTACTTC
.	TRBV5-5	TRBJ2-7	.	CASSLIQGPIGEQYF	TGTGCCAGCAGCTTGATCCAGGGCCCGATAGGGGAGCAGTACTTC
.	TRBV7-2	TRBJ1-1	once	CASSLGGVLNTEAFF	TGTGCCAGCAGCTTAGGCGGAGTACTTAACACTGAAGCTTTCTTT
TRBD2	TRBV2	TRBJ2-1	.	CASSKTAREGLGDNEQFF	TGTGCCAGCAGTAAGACTGCGCGGGAGGGCCTAGGGGACAATGAGCAGTTCTTC
.	TRBV27	TRBJ1-5	.	CASSFHGASQPQHF	TGTGCCAGCAGTTTTCATGGGGCGAGTCAGCCCCAGCATTTT
TRBD1	TRBV7-9	TRBJ1-2	.	CASSLETGYFGYTF	TGTGCCAGCAGCTTAGAGACAGGGTACTTTGGCTACACCTTC
TRBD2	TRBV6-2/TRBV6-3	TRBJ2-5	.	CASSPRRVGGYQETQYF	TGTGCCAGCAGCCCGAGAAGGGTCGGGGGGTACCAAGAGACCCAGTACTTC
TRBD2	TRBV4-3	TRBJ2-3	.	CASSLGLTTDTQYF	TGCGCCAGCAGCCTGGGACTAACCACAGATACGCAGTATTTT
TRBD1	TRBV10-2	TRBJ2-1	.	CASSDNRDRGLNEQFF	TGCGCCAGCAGTGACAACCGGGACAGGGGGCTCAATGAGCAGTTCTTC
.	TRBV2	TRBJ2-7	.	CASSEVQGGNEQYF	TGTGCCAGCAGTGAGGTACAGGGAGGGAACGAGCAGTACTTC
.	TRBV27	TRBJ1-6	.	CASAFGTDNSPLHF	TGTGCCAGCGCGTTCGGCACAGATAATTCACCCCTCCACTTT
.	TRBV11-2	TRBJ2-2	.	CASSQDSLNTGELFF	TGTGCCAGCAGCCAGGACAGCCTGAACACCGGGGAGCTGTTTTTT
.	TRBV7-2	TRBJ1-3	.	CASSLAYSGNTIYF	TGTGCCAGCAGCTTAGCCTACTCTGGAAACACCATATATTTT
TRBD1	TRBV15	TRBJ1-2	.	CATSRGKGASGIYYGYTF	TGTGCCACCAGCAGAGGAAAGGGGGCTAGTGGGATCTACTATGGCTACACCTTC
.	TRBV28	TRBJ1-2	.	CASSLGGIYVYGYTF	TGTGCCAGCAGTTTGGGAGGGATTTATGTATATGGCTACACCTTC
.	TRBV28	TRBJ1-4	.	CASKANEKLFF	TGTGCCAGCAAAGCCAATGAAAAACTGTTTTTT
TRBD2	TRBV7-8	TRBJ2-7	.	CASSAPGLAGIAEQYF	TGTGCCAGCAGCGCCCCGGGACTAGCGGGCATCGCCGAGCAGTACTTC
.	TRBV2	TRBJ1-6	.	CASLWEDLGQSPLHF	TGTGCCAGCCTGTGGGAGGATCTAGGGCAATCACCCCTCCACTTT
.	TRBV28	TRBJ2-3	.	CASSNSGSPTGTDTQYF	TGTGCCAGCAGTAACTCTGGGAGTCCGACGGGGACAGATACGCAGTATTTT
TRBD2	TRBV27	TRBJ2-1	.	CASSFGLAGVGLHNEQFF	TGTGCCAGCAGTTTTGGACTAGCGGGAGTCGGGCTACACAATGAGCAGTTCTTC
TRBD1	TRBV7-9	TRBJ1-1	.	CASSLWTGGARNTEAFF	TGTGCCAGCAGCTTATGGACAGGGGGCGCCAGGAACACTGAAGCTTTCTTT
.	TRBV18	TRBJ2-7	.	CASSDSSYEQYF	TGTGCCAGCTCTGATAGCTCCTACGAGCAGTACTTC
TRBD2	TRBV19	TRBJ2-3	.	CAGRRRLAGDTQYF	TGTGCCGGACGCCGGCGACTAGCGGGGGATACGCAGTATTTT
TRBD1	TRBV19	TRBJ1-4	.	CAVGQTGGNEKLFF	TGTGCCGTGGGACAGACAGGGGGGAATGAAAAACTGTTTTTT
TRBD2	TRBV11-2	TRBJ2-1	once	CASSLTTGTIVSYNEQFF	TGTGCCAGCAGCTTGACAACCGGGACTATCGTCTCCTACAATGAGCAGTTCTTC
.	TRBV5-5	TRBJ1-2	.	CASSLDLGAGHAGYTF	TGTGCCAGCAGCTTGGATTTGGGGGCAGGCCATGCGGGCTACACCTTC
TRBD1	TRBV24-1	TRBJ1-1	.	CATSLSRQGDTEAFF	TGTGCCACCAGCCTATCACGACAGGGTGACACTGAAGCTTTCTTT
TRBD1	TRBV6-5	TRBJ2-7	.	CASRDRAYEQYF	TGTGCCAGCCGGGACAGGGCCTACGAGCAGTACTTC